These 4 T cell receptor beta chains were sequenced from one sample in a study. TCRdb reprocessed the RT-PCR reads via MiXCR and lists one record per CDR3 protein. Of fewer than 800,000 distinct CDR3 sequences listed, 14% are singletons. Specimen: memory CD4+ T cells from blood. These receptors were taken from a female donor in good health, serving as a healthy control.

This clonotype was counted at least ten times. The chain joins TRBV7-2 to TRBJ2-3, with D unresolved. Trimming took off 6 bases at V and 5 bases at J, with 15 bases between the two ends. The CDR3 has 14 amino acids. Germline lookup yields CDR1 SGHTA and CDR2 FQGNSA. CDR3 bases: TGTGCCAGCAGATCCCCCCGGTCCGGAGATACGCAGTATTTT. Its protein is CASRSPRSGDTQYF.

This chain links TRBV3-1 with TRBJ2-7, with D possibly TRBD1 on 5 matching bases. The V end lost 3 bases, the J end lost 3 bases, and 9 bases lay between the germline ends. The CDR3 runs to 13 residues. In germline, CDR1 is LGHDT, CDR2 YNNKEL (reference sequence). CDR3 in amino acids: CASSQGPVYEQYF. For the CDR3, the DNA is TGTGCCAGCAGCCAGGGGCCAGTCTACGAGCAGTACTTC.

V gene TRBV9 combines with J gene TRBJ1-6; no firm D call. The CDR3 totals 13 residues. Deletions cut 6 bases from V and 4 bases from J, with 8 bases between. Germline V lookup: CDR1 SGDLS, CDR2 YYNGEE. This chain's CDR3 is CASKEIYNSPLHF. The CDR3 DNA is TGTGCCAGCAAGGAAATTTATAATTCACCCCTCCACTTT.

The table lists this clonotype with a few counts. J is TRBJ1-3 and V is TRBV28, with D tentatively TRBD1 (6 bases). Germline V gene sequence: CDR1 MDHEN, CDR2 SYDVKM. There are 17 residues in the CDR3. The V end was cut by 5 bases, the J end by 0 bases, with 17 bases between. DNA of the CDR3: TGTGCCAGCAGTGTGTACGGGGGCGGCCGCTCTGGAAACACCATATATTTT. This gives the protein CASSVYGGGRSGNTIYF.